There are a few counts of the clone carrying this T cell receptor (beta chain). Its antigen is not identified. This entry is derived from a study of T cells after yellow fever vaccination. Overall study findings and caveats: Primary-vaccination clones mostly resurfaced post-booster (more than 95% CD4, approximately 87% CD8).

In TCRdb, the 5' RACE reads were re-called with MiXCR into one record per CDR3 protein. The table shows some 400,000 distinct CDR3 sequences, with approximately 19% occurring only once. The CDR3 is made up of 15 amino acids. Trimming shortened V by 6 bases and J by 4 bases, and 18 bases separated the two germline ends. Germline-derived CDR1 and CDR2 are SQVTM and ANQGSEA. Specimen: PBMCs, collected before the yellow fever booster vaccination. This sequence was found in a man aged 18-30 years who received the YFV17D yellow fever vaccine. V and J are TRBV29-1 and TRBJ2-2, with D unresolved. This chain's CDR3 is CSVKHGQSGTGELFF. The CDR3 DNA sequence: TGCAGCGTAAAGCACGGGCAGTCGGGCACCGGGGAGCTGTTTTTT.